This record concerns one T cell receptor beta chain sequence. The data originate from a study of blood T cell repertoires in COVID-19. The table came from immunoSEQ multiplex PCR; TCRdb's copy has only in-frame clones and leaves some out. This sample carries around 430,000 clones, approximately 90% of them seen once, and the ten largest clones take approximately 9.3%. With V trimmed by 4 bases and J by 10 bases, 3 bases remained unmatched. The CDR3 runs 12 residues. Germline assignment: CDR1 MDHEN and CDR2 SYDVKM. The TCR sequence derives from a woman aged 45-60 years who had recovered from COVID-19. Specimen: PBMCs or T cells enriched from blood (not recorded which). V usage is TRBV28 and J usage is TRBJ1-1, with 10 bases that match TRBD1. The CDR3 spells CASSSRTGGAFF. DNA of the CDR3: TGTGCCAGCAGTTCCCGGACAGGGGGAGCTTTCTTT.